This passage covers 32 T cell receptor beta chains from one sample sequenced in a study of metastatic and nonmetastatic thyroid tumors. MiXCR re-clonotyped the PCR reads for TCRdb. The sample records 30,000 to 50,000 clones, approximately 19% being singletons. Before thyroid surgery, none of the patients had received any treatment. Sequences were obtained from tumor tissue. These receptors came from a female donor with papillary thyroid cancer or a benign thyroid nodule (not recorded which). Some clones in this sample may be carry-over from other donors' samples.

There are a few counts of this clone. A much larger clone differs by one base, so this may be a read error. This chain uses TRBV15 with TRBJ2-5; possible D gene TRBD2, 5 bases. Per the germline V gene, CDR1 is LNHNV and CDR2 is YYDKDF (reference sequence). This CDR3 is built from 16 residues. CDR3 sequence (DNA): TGTGCCACCAGCATCCCCTCGGAGGACCTCCAAGAGACCCATTACTTC. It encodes CATSIPSEDLQETHYF.

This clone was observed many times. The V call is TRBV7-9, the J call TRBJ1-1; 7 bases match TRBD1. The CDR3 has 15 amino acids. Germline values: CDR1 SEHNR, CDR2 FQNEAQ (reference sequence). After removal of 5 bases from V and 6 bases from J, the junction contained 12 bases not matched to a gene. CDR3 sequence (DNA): TGTGCCAGCAGCCAGATGACAGGGAATAACGCTGAAGCTTTCTTT. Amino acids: CASSQMTGNNAEAFF.

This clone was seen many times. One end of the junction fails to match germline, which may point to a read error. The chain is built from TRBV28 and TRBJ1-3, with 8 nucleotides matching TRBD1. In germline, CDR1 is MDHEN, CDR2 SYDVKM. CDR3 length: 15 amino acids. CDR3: CASSLGGQAGNTIYF. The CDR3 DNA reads TGTGCCAGCAGTTTAGGGGGACAGGCTGGCAACACCATATATTTT. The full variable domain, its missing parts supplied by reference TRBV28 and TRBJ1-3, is DVKVTQSSRYLVKRTGEKVFLECVQDMDHENMFWYRQDPGLGLRLIYFSYDVKMKEKGDIPEGYSVSREKKERFSLILESASTNQTSMYLCASSLGGQAGNTIYFGEGSWLTVV.

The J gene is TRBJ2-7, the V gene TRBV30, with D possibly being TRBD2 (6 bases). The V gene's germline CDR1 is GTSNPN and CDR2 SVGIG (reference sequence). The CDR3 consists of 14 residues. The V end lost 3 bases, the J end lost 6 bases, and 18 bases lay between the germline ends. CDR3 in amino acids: CAWSPGLTWGEQYF. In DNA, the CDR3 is TGTGCCTGGAGCCCAGGACTAACCTGGGGCGAGCAGTACTTC.

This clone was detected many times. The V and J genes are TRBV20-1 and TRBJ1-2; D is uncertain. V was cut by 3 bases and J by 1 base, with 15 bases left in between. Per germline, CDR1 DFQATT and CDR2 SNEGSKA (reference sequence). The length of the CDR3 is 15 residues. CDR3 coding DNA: TGCAGTGCTAGTTACCCGGACGGAAGTAACTATGGCTACACCTTC. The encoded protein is CSASYPDGSNYGYTF.

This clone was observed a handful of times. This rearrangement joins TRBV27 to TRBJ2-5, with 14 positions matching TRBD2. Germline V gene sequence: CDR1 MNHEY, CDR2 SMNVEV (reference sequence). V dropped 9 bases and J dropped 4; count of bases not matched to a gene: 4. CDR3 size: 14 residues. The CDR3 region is CARGGTSGRETQYF. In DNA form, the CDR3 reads TGTGCCAGAGGCGGGACTAGCGGGAGAGAGACCCAGTACTTC.

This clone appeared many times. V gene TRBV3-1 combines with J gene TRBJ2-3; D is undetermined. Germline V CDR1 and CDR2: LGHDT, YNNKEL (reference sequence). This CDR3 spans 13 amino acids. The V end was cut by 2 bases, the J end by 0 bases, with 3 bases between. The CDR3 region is CASSQFSTDTQYF. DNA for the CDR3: TGTGCCAGCAGCCAATTTAGCACAGATACGCAGTATTTT.

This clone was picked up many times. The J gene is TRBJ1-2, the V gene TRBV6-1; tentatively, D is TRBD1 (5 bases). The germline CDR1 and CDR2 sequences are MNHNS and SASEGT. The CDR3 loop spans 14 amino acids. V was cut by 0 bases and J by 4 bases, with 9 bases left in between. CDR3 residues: CASSEAGRGYGYTF. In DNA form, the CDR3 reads TGTGCCAGCAGTGAAGCGGGAAGGGGCTATGGCTACACCTTC.

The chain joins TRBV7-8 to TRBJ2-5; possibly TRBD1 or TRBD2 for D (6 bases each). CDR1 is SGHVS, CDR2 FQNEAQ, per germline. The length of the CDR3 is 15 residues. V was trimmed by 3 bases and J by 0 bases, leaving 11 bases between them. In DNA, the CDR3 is TGTGCCAGCAGCTTCGGGGGCCGTGACCAAGAGACCCAGTACTTC. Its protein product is CASSFGGRDQETQYF.

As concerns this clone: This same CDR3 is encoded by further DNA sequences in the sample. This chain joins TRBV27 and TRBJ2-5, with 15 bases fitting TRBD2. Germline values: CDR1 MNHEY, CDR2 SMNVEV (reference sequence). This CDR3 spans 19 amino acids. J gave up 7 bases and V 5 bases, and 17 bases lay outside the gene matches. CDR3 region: CASSPVRWTSGGVRLTQYF. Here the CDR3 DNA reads TGTGCCAGCAGTCCAGTTCGATGGACTAGCGGGGGGGTTCGACTGACCCAGTACTTC.

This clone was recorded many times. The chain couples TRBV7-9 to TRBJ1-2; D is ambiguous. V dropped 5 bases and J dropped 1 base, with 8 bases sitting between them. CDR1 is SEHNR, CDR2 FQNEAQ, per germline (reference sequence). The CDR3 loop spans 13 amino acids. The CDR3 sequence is CASSTALNYGYTF. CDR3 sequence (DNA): TGTGCCAGCAGCACGGCCCTTAACTATGGCTACACCTTC.

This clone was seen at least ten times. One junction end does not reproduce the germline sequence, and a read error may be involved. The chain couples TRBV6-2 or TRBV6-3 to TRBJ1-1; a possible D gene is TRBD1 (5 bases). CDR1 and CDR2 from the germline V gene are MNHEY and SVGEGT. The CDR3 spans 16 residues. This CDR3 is CVSSQRSGTANTEAFF. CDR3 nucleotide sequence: TGTGTCAGCAGCCAGAGGTCCGGGACCGCGAACACTGAAGCTTTCTTT.

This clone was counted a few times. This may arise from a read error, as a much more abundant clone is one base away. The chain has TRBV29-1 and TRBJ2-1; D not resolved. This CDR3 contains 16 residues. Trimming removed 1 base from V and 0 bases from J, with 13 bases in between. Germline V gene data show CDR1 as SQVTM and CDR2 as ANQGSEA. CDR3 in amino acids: CSVEGVCPGSYNEQFF. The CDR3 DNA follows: TGCAGCGTTGAAGGAGTTTGTCCTGGCTCCTACAATGAGCAGTTCTTC.

The CDR3 coding sequence is TGTGCCAGTAGTATGGGGGGATATGGCTACACCTTC. It translates to CASSMGGYGYTF. This chain joins TRBV19 and TRBJ1-2, with D possibly TRBD1 on 5 matching bases. The V gene's germline CDR1 is LNHDA and CDR2 SQIVND (reference sequence). The CDR3 has 12 amino acids. V dropped 3 bases and J dropped 5 bases, with 7 bases sitting between them.

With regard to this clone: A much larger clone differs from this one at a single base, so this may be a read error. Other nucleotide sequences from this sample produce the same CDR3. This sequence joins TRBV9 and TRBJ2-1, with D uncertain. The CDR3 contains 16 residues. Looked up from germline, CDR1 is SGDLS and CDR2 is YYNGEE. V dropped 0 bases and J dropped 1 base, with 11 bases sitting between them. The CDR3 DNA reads TGTGCCAGCAGCGTAGTGGGGAAGGGTTCCTACAATGAGCAGTTCTTC. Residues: CASSVVGKGSYNEQFF.

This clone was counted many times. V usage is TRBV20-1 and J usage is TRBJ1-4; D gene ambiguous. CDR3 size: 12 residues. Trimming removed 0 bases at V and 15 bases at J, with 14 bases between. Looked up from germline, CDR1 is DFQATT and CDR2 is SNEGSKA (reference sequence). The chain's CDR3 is CSARDYSQELFF. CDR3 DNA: TGCAGTGCTAGAGATTACTCGCAGGAATTGTTTTTT.

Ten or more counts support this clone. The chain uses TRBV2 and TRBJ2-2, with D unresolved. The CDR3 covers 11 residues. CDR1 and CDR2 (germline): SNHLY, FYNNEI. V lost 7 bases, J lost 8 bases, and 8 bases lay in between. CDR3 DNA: TGTGCCAGCACGATCGTGGGGGAGCTGTTTTTT. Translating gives CASTIVGELFF.

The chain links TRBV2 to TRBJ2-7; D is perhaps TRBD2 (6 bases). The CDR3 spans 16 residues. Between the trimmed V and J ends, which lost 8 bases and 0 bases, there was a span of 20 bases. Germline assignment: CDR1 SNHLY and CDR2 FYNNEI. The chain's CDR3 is CASGDRDLTSSYEQYF. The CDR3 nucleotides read TGTGCCAGCGGAGACCGGGACTTAACCAGCTCCTACGAGCAGTACTTC.

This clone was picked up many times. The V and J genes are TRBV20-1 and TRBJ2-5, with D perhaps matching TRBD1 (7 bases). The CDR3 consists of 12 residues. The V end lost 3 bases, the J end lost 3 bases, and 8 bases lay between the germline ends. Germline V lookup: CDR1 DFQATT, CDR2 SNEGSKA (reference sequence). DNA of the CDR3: TGCAGTGCTAGCAGGGGGGAAGAGACCCAGTACTTC. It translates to CSASRGEETQYF.

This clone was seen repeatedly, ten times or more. CDR3 sequence reads: CASSIVPASLSGSGNIQYF. The CDR3 DNA follows: TGTGCCAGTAGTATAGTCCCCGCTTCATTGAGCGGGAGCGGAAACATTCAGTACTTC. The V gene is TRBV19, the J gene TRBJ2-4; 8 nucleotides match TRBD2. The CDR3 has 19 residues. The trim removed 1 base at V and 6 bases at J, leaving 17 bases unmatched. Germline V gene data show CDR1 as LNHDA and CDR2 as SQIVND (reference sequence).

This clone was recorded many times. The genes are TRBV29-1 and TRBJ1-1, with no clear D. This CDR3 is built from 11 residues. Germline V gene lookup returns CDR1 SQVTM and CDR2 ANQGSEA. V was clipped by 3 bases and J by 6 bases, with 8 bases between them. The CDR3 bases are TGCAGCGTTGATAACATCGCTGAAGCTTTCTTT. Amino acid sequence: CSVDNIAEAFF.

CDR3 protein: CASSFAQNTEAFF. For the CDR3, the DNA is TGTGCCAGCAGCTTCGCACAGAACACTGAAGCTTTCTTT. J is TRBJ1-1 and V is TRBV7-2; D is unclear. The germline V and J ends were trimmed by 3 bases and 1 base, with 6 bases remaining between them. The germline gives CDR1 SGHTA, CDR2 FQGNSA. This CDR3 comprises 13 residues.

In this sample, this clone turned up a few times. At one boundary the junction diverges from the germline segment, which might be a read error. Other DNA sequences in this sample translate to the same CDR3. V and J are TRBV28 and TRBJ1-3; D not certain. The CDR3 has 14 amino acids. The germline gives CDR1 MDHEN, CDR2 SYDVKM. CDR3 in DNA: TGTGCCAGCAGTCCAGCAGGTCCTGGAAACACCACATATTTT. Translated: CASSPAGPGNTTYF.

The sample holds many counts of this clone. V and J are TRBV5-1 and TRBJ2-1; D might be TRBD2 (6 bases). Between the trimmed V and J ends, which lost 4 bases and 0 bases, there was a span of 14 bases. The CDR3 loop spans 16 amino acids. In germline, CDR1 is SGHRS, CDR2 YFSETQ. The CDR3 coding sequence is TGCGCCAGCAGCGAGATAGCGGCTAGCTCCTACAATGAGCAGTTCTTC. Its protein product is CASSEIAASSYNEQFF.

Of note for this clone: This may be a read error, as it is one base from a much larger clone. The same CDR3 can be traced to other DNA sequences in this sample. The CDR3 coding sequence is TGCGCCAGCAGCTCCACGACTAGCGACGACACAGATACACAGTATTTT. Translating gives CASSSTTSDDTDTQYF. V and J are TRBV4-1 and TRBJ2-3, with 8 bases matching TRBD2. The CDR3 consists of 16 residues. Germline CDR1 and CDR2: MGHRA and YSYEKL.

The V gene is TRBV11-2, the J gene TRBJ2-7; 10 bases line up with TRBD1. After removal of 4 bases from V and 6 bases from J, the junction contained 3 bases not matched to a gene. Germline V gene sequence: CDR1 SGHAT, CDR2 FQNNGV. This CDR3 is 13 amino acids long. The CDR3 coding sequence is TGTGCCAGCAGCTATGACAGGGGGCGCGAGCAGTACTTC. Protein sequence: CASSYDRGREQYF.

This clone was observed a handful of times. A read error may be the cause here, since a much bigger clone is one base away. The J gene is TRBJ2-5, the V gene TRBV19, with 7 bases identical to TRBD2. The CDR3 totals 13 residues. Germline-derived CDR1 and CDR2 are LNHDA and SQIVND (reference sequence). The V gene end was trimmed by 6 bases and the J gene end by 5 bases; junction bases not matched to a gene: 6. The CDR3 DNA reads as TGTGCCAGTAGAGGGAGGGCCGGGGAGACCCAGTACTTC. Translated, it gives CASRGRAGETQYF.

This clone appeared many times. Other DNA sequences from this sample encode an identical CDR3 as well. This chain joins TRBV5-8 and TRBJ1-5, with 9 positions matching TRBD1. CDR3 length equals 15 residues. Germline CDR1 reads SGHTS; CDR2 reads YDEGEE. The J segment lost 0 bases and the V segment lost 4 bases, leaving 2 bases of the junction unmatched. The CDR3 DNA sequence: TGTGCCAGCAGCCAGGACAGGGGTAGCAATCAGCCCCAGCATTTT. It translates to CASSQDRGSNQPQHF. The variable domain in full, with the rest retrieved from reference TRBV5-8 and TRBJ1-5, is EAGVTQSPTHLIKTRGQQATLRCSPISGHTSVYWYQQALGLGLQFLLWYDEGEERNRGNFPPRFSGRQFPNYSSELNVNALELEDSALYLCASSQDRGSNQPQHFGDGTRLSIL.

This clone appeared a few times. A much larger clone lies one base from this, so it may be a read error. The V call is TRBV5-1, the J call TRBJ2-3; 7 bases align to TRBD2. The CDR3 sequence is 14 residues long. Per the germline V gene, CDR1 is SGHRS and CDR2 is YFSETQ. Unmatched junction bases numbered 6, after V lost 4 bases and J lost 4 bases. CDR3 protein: CASSGRALADTQYF. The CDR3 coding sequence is TGCGCCAGCAGCGGGAGGGCCTTGGCAGATACGCAGTATTTT. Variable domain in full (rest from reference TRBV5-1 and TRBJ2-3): KAGVTQTPRYLIKTRGQQVTLSCSPISGHRSVSWYQQTPGQGLQFLFEYFSETQRNKGNFPGRFSGRQFSNSRSEMNVSTLELGDSALYLCASSGRALADTQYFGPGTRLTVL.

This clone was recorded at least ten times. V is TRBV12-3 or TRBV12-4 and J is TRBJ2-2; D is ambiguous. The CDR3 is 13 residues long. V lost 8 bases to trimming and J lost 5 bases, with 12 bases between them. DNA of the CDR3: TGTGCCAGCTGGGAATTGGGGACCGGGGAGCTGTTTTTT. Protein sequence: CASWELGTGELFF.

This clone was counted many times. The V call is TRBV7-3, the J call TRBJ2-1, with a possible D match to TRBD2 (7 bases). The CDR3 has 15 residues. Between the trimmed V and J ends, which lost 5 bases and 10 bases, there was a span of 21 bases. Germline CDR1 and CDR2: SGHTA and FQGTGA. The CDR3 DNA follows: TGTGCCAGCAGCATGGGCGGGGGCGAACCGGGGGAGCAGTTCTTC. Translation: CASSMGGGEPGEQFF. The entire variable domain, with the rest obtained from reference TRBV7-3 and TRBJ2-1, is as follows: GAGVSQTPSNKVTEKGKYVELRCDPISGHTALYWYRQSLGQGPEFLIYFQGTGAADDSGLPNDRFFAVRPEGSVSTLKIQRTERGDSAVYLCASSMGGGEPGEQFFGPGTRLTVL.

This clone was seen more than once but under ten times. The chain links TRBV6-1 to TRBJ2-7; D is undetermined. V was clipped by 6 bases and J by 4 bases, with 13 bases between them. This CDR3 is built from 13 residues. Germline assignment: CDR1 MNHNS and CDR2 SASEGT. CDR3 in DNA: TGTGCCAGCAGGGTCGAAGGGATTTACGAGCAGTACTTC. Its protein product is CASRVEGIYEQYF.